These 30 T cell receptor beta chains originate from one sample sequenced in a study of tumor and adjacent non-tumor tissue in lung cancer. Three rounds of nested PCR, following a modified ARM-PCR protocol, produced the TCRbeta library. TCRdb itself ran the multiplex PCR reads through MiXCR, one entry per CDR3 protein. The sample records 71,000 or so distinct CDR3 sequences, around 75% being singletons. This sample's RNA came from whole unsorted tissue. The sample consisted of lung tumor tissue. The receptors shown here come from a woman between 50 and 59 years old with non-small cell lung cancer.

The chain joins TRBV12-3 or TRBV12-4 to TRBJ2-7, with D unclear. CDR3 length: 16 amino acids. V was shortened by 5 bases and J by 2 bases, with 19 bases between the two germline ends. CDR3 sequence (DNA): TGTGCCAGCAGTACCAAAGCGAGAGATCTACCCTACGAGCAGTACTTC. Amino acid sequence: CASSTKARDLPYEQYF.

This clonotype has just a few counts. An end of the junction differs from the germline gene, which may be a read error. The V call is TRBV12-3 or TRBV12-4, the J call TRBJ2-5; D not resolved. The CDR3 runs 14 residues. The CDR3 loop is CASSARAVQETQYF. In nucleotides, the CDR3 is TGTGCCAGCAGTGCAAGGGCCGTTCAAGAGACCCAGTACTTT.

The V and J genes are TRBV4-1 and TRBJ2-7; possible D gene TRBD1, 5 bases. Germline assignment: CDR1 MGHRA and CDR2 YSYEKL. The V and J ends lost 10 bases and 3 bases respectively, with 19 bases between them. The CDR3 is made up of 14 amino acids. In DNA, the CDR3 is TGCGCCAACATCCAAGTACCTAGGGGCTACGAGCAGTACTTC. Its translation is CANIQVPRGYEQYF.

This chain uses TRBV6-1 with TRBJ2-7, with TRBD2 matching over 8 bases. The junction had 19 bases not matched to a gene; V was cut back by 0 bases and J by 9 bases. CDR3 length: 18 residues. Germline CDR1 and CDR2: MNHNS and SASEGT. The CDR3 here is CASSEADGSGSGSIGQYF. The CDR3 DNA follows: TGTGCCAGCAGTGAAGCAGACGGGAGCGGGAGTGGATCAATTGGGCAGTACTTC.

About this clonotype itself: Sequence at one end of the junction differs from germline and may be a read error. The chain carries TRBV6-6 and TRBJ2-7; D is undetermined. This CDR3 is built from 12 residues. The germline CDR1 and CDR2 sequences are MNHNY and SVGAGI (reference sequence). The CDR3 here is CASSYRLYEHHF. The DNA of the CDR3 is TGTGCCAGCAGTTACCGACTTTACGAGCACCACTTC.

The chain has TRBV20-1 and TRBJ2-3; TRBD1 might be the D (5 bases). V lost 7 bases, J lost 15 bases, and 26 bases lay in between. The CDR3 runs to 13 residues. Germline V gene data show CDR1 as DFQATT and CDR2 as SNEGSKA (reference sequence). In DNA form, the CDR3 reads TGCAGTGTTACCCGACTGGACACAGATACGTATTATTTT. Encoded protein: CSVTRLDTDTYYF.

This clonotype was counted between two and nine times. A much larger clone differs by one base, so this may be a read error. V usage is TRBV20-1 and J usage is TRBJ2-1; 9 bases line up with TRBD1. J lost 9 bases, V lost 1 base, and 7 bases had no gene match. The CDR3 contains 14 residues. Germline lookup yields CDR1 DFQATT and CDR2 SNEGSKA (reference sequence). The CDR3: CSARGRDREFEQFF. As DNA, the CDR3 is TGCAGTGCTAGAGGTCGGGACAGGGAGTTTGAGCAGTTCTTC.

The CDR3 bases are TGCAGTATCCGGACTAGCGTCCCAGATACGCAGTATTTT. This gives the protein CSIRTSVPDTQYF. V usage is TRBV20-1 and J usage is TRBJ2-3; 9 bases align to TRBD2. Trimming at V came to 8 bases and at J to 4 bases, leaving 7 bases not matched to a gene. Germline V lookup: CDR1 DFQATT, CDR2 SNEGSKA (reference sequence). CDR3 size: 13 residues.

The chain recombines TRBV6-5 with TRBJ2-7; perhaps TRBD2 as D (6 bases). Germline CDR1 is MNHEY and CDR2 is SVGAGI. The V gene lost 5 bases and the J gene lost 4 bases, with 9 bases spanning the gap. This CDR3 is 12 amino acids long. The CDR3, as DNA: TGTGCCAGCAGTCAGACTAGATACGAGCAGTACTTC. Its protein product is CASSQTRYEQYF.

The chain joins TRBV6-2 or TRBV6-3 to TRBJ1-5; no clear D gene. The better agreement between TRBJ2-3 and the DNA end casts doubt on the J call. This CDR3 contains 16 residues. The germline V gene has CDR1 MNHEY and CDR2 SVGEGT. CDR3 loop: CASSYHPRRYNRPQYF. CDR3 nucleotides: TGTGCCAGCAGTTACCACCCCAGGCGGTACAATCGGCCCCAGTATTTT.

On this clonotype itself: No conserved phenylalanine or tryptophan ends this CDR3, so it is likely a read error. The limits of the CDR3 on the DNA are not certain, so only TCRdb's listed CDR3 is given. The V gene is TRBV20-1, the J gene TRBJ2-5; no DNA check was done on the table's D call, TRBD2. Germline-derived CDR1 and CDR2 are DFQATT and SNEGSKA (reference sequence). From its first to its last residue, the CDR3 has 16 amino acids. The CDR3 loop is CSPRDLAGGPGETQNL.

By sample fraction, this clonotype is medium-sized. DNA of the CDR3: TGCAGCGTTGATGGGGTTAGGGATGAGCAGTTCTTC. Protein product: CSVDGVRDEQFF. The chain combines TRBV29-1 with TRBJ2-1; D gene uncertain. CDR1 and CDR2 from the germline V gene are SQVTM and ANQGSEA. V gave up 3 bases and J gave up 8 bases, with 11 bases separating them. This CDR3 is built from 12 residues.

Of note for this clonotype: Mismatch with germline at one junction end may stem from a read error. This chain links TRBV20-1 with TRBJ1-3; TRBD1 aligns across 8 bases. There are 12 residues in the CDR3. The germline CDR1 and CDR2 sequences are DFQATT and SNEGSKA (reference sequence). CDR3 amino acids: CSARTGQNIICF. The CDR3 DNA follows: TGCAGTGCCCGGACAGGGCAAAACATCATATGTTTT.

Regarding this clonotype: Given the absence of the conserved phenylalanine or tryptophan at the CDR3 end, a read error is likely. This chain joins TRBV6-6 and TRBJ1-2, with D unclear. Germline-derived CDR1 and CDR2 are MNHNY and SVGAGI (reference sequence). The CDR3 length is 11 residues. The CDR3 bases are TGCCCCAGCAATCTAAGCTATGGCTACACCTTG. Amino acids: CPSNLSYGYTL.

Comment on this clonotype: It is unclear where the CDR3 begins or ends on the DNA, so no DNA is shown, and the CDR3 is as TCRdb lists it. The CDR3 sequence: CAGSPWASGSYEQNF. The gene calls are TRBV11-2 and TRBJ2-7; whether TRBD2, the table's D call, matches the DNA was not checked. Germline loops: CDR1 SGHAT, CDR2 FQNNGV. 15 amino acids form the CDR3, both terminal residues included.

Details on this clonotype: One end of the junction is discordant with germline, which a read error may explain. The CDR3 sequence: CASSEQRTGGYEQYF. The CDR3 DNA is TGTGCCAGCAGCGAGCAGAGGACAGGGGGCTACGAGCAATACTTC. This rearrangement joins TRBV6-1 to TRBJ2-7; 11 nucleotides match TRBD1. This CDR3 has 15 amino acids. Germline V lookup: CDR1 MNHNS, CDR2 SASEGT.

In regard to this clonotype: Relative to the germline gene, one junction end is altered; a read error may explain this. The chain combines TRBV10-2 with TRBJ1-1; D ambiguous. Germline loops: CDR1 WSHSY, CDR2 SAAADI. The CDR3 totals 12 residues. The CDR3 here is CASTDPNTEAFF. The DNA for the CDR3 is TGCGCCAGCACGGATCCGAACACTGAGGCTTTCTTT.

To note about this clonotype: One end of the junction does not line up with germline, which may come from a read error. The J gene is TRBJ2-3, the V gene TRBV4-2; possible D gene TRBD2, 6 bases. The CDR3 is made up of 16 amino acids. CDR1 is LGHNA, CDR2 YNFKEQ, per germline. The DNA of the CDR3 is TGTGCCAGCACCCAAGTGACTTGCGGGACCACAGATACGCAGTATTTT. It translates to CASTQVTCGTTDTQYF.

By share, this clonotype counts as medium-sized. The chain is built from TRBV5-6 and TRBJ1-1; D ambiguous. Trimming cost V 1 base and J 1 base, with 5 bases left between them. The CDR3 is made up of 13 amino acids. The germline V gene has CDR1 SGHDT and CDR2 YYEEEE. The CDR3 sequence is CASSLPGNTEAFF. The CDR3, as DNA: TGTGCCAGCAGCTTGCCCGGGAACACTGAAGCTTTCTTT.

The chain links TRBV14 to TRBJ2-2; no firm D call. CDR1 SGHDN and CDR2 FVKESK come from the germline V gene. V dropped 9 bases and J dropped 2 bases, with 13 bases sitting between them. The CDR3 has 14 amino acids. The CDR3 DNA reads as TGTGCCAGAAGACGACCAGCTAACACCGGGGAGCTGTTTTTT. Amino acids: CARRRPANTGELFF.

The chain has TRBV4-3 and TRBJ2-1; D is possibly TRBD1 (5 bases). The germline V gene encodes CDR1 LGHNA and CDR2 YSLEER. CDR3 size: 15 residues. Trimming shortened V by 0 bases and J by 10 bases, and 16 bases separated the two germline ends. CDR3 region: CASSQDMGLRNEQFF. DNA for the CDR3: TGCGCCAGCAGCCAAGACATGGGGCTAAGGAACGAGCAGTTCTTC.

A word on this clonotype: Compared with germline, one end of the junction differs, possibly owing to a read error. The V and J genes are TRBV12-3 or TRBV12-4 and TRBJ2-3; D gene ambiguous. The CDR3 consists of 14 residues. The CDR3 region is CASSPLISTDTQYF. In nucleotides, the CDR3 is TGTGCTAGCAGTCCCCTAATTAGCACAGATACGCAGTATTTT.

The rearrangement joins TRBV29-1 to TRBJ2-2, with D maybe TRBD1 (5 bases). Germline loops: CDR1 SQVTM, CDR2 ANQGSEA. This CDR3 is built from 15 residues. V lost 4 bases and J lost 7, with 19 bases in between. DNA for the CDR3: TGCAGCGTTGTCCTCCTGGTGGAAGGGGTCGGGGAGCTGTTTTTT. Translating it yields CSVVLLVEGVGELFF.

J is TRBJ2-3 and V is TRBV20-1; D unclear. This CDR3 region has 13 residues. Germline CDR1 reads DFQATT; CDR2 reads SNEGSKA (reference sequence). CDR3 nucleotides: TGCATTGTTACCCGACTGGTCACAGATACGCAGTATTTT. It translates to CIVTRLVTDTQYF.

Note on this clonotype: At one end, the junction sequence differs from germline, possibly due to a read error. The gene calls are TRBV30 and TRBJ2-2; D may be TRBD2 (7 bases). The germline V gene encodes CDR1 GTSNPN and CDR2 SVGIG (reference sequence). This CDR3 contains 14 residues. In DNA, the CDR3 is TGTGCCCGGACGGGGGGAATGGGGGCCGGGGAGCAGTTTTTT. Translated: CARTGGMGAGEQFF.

Worth noting for this clonotype: A read error may account for a junction end that differs from germline. This chain links TRBV28 with TRBJ2-2; 7 nucleotides match TRBD1. Germline V gene sequence: CDR1 MDHEN, CDR2 SYDVKM. The CDR3 has 14 amino acids. The DNA for the CDR3 is TGTGTCAGCCGGGGACAGTTCATCGCCGGGGAGCTGTCTTTT. This encodes CVSRGQFIAGELSF.

Remarks on this clonotype: The conserved phenylalanine or tryptophan is not found at the CDR3 terminus, so this likely reflects a read error. The chain recombines TRBV11-2 with TRBJ2-1; TRBD2 agrees at 9 bases. Unmatched junction bases numbered 7, after V lost 3 bases and J lost 7 bases. This CDR3 spans 15 amino acids. Germline CDR1 is SGHAT and CDR2 is FQNNGV. The CDR3 loop reads CASSFPSGIYNEQFL. The CDR3, as DNA: TGTGCCAGCAGCTTTCCTAGCGGGATCTATAATGAGCAGTTCCTC.

Note on this clonotype: It is likely a read error, because the conserved phenylalanine at the end of the CDR3 is missing. The chain is built from TRBV20-1 and TRBJ2-1; D possibly corresponds to TRBD2 (5 bases). CDR3 length: 12 amino acids. Germline CDR1 and CDR2: DFQATT and SNEGSKA (reference sequence). The CDR3 nucleotides are TGCGGTGCTAGATGGACTTTAAATGAGCAGTTCGTC. Protein product: CGARWTLNEQFV.

V usage is TRBV11-2 and J usage is TRBJ2-5; 7 bases are shared with TRBD1. The CDR3 has 14 amino acids. V lost 4 bases to trimming and J lost 1 base; unmatched junction nucleotides: 3. Germline V gene lookup returns CDR1 SGHAT and CDR2 FQNNGV. This chain's CDR3 is CASSSGDSQETQYF. In nucleotides, the CDR3 is TGTGCCAGCAGCTCCGGGGACAGCCAAGAGACCCAGTACTTC. Full variable domain (missing parts from reference TRBV11-2 and TRBJ2-5): EAGVAQSPRYKIIEKRQSVAFWCNPISGHATLYWYQQILGQGPKLLIQFQNNGVVDDSQLPKDRFSAERLKGVDSTLKIQPAKLEDSAVYLCASSSGDSQETQYFGPGTRLLVL.

A note on this clonotype: The junction shows a germline mismatch at one end, possibly a read error. The J gene is TRBJ2-5, the V gene TRBV20-1; D might be TRBD1 or TRBD2, each matching 5 bases. Germline lookup yields CDR1 DFQATT and CDR2 SNEGSKA (reference sequence). This CDR3 has 15 residues. Here the CDR3 reads CSASNLRDGQEAQYF. The CDR3, as DNA: TGCAGTGCTAGCAACCTCCGGGACGGCCAAGAGGCCCAGTACTTC.